This TCR beta chain was obtained from a study of T cell changes during pregnancy in multiple sclerosis (dated 2019 in TCRdb). General notes on the study: Changes in the T cell repertoire over the course of pregnancy were examined in this study in women with multiple sclerosis.

Library creation used the immunoSEQ multiplex PCR assay. In its TCRdb copy, this immuneACCESS table keeps in-frame sequences only and misses some clones. Where compared with another copy, unresolved V genes explain less than half of these, and the others have no known cause. Here the sample has roughly 40,000 clones; about 89% occur a single time. 0.45% to 0.65% of the sample is in the top ten clones. This clone is termed medium-sized (0.01 to 0.1%). Its antigen remains undetermined. Qualities for individual bases were not recorded, and no much larger clone is one base off. The CDR3 runs 18 amino acids, cysteine and phenylalanine included. CDR3 DNA is the only sequence kept; it has 54 bases, read in frame from the first base. In the germline V gene, CDR1 corresponds to SGHAT and CDR2 to FQNNGV. The V end loses 3 bases and the J end loses 7 bases, and a stretch of 28 bases separates them.

The sequencing here drew on CD4+ T cells from peripheral blood mononuclear cells, taken in the first trimester of pregnancy. The chain links TRBV11-2 with TRBJ2-7; tentative D gene TRBD1, with 6 bases matching. This TCR was recovered from a female donor with multiple sclerosis, enrolled in a pregnancy study. The CDR3 region: CASSFGTKRTGSLGEQYF. The nucleotides are TGTGCCAGCAGCTTCGGTACTAAACGTACAGGGTCTTTAGGGGAGCAGTACTTC.